This record concerns one TCR beta chain sequence. Antigen unknown. This CDR3 comprises 13 residues. CDR1 is SGHRS and CDR2 is YFSETQ in the germline V gene. Trimming took 5 bases from V and 5 from J, leaving 11 bases between them. The data are from a study of T cell responses to AZD1222 COVID-19 vaccine. Notes on the study in general: The donors showed a predominance of white British ancestry and of females, with possible underestimation of clonal diversity. Nearly half of unique spike-specific TCRs reportedly avoided B.1.351 and B.1.1.7 mutated regions.

Only in-frame clones appear in the TCRdb table, and some are missing; sequencing was by immunoSEQ multiplex PCR. The data contain 150,000 to 200,000 clones, roughly 87% of them seen just once; the ten biggest clones take up roughly 6%. The sequences come from peripheral blood, collected 28 days after the second AZD1222 dose. The rearrangement joins TRBV5-1 to TRBJ1-5; D is undetermined. This receptor was obtained from an adult who received the AZD1222 COVID-19 vaccine. DNA for the CDR3: TGCGCCAGCAGGAGTGATCTGGATCAGCCCCAGCATTTT. Encoded protein: CASRSDLDQPQHF. Based on the CDR3 plus reference TRBV5-1 and TRBJ1-5, the full variable domain is KAGVTQTPRYLIKTRGQQVTLSCSPISGHRSVSWYQQTPGQGLQFLFEYFSETQRNKGNFPGRFSGRQFSNSRSEMNVSTLELGDSALYLCASRSDLDQPQHFGDGTRLSIL.